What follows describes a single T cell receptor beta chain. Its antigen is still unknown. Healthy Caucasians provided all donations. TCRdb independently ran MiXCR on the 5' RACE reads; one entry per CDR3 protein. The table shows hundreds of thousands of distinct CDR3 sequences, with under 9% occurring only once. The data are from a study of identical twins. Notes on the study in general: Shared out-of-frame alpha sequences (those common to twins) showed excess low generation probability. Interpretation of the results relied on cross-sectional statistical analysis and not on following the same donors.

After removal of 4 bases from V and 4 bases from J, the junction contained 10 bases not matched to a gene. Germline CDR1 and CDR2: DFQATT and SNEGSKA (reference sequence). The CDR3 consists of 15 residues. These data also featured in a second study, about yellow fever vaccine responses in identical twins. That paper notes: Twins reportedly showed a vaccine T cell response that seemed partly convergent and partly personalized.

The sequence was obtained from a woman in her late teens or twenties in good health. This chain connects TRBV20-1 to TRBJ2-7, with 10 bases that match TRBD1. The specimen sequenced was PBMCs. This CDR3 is CSATGTGVFGYEQYF. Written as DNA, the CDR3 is TGCAGTGCTACGGGGACAGGGGTATTTGGGTACGAGCAGTACTTC.